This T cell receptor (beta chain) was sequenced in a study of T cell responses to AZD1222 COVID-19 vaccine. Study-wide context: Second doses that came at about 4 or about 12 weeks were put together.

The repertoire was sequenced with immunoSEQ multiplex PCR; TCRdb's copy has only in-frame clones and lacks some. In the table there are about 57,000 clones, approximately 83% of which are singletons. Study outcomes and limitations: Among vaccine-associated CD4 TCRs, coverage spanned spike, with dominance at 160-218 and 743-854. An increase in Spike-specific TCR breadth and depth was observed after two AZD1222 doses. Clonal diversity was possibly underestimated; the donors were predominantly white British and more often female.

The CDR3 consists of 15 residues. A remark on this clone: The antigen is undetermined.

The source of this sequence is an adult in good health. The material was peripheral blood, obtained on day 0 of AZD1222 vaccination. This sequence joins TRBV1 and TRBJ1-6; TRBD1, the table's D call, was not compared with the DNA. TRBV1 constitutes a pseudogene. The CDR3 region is CTSSLTGHYNSPLHF. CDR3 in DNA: TGCACCAGCAGCCTTACAGGGCACTATAATTCACCCCTCCACTTT.